This T cell receptor beta chain was sequenced during a study of blood T cell repertoires in COVID-19 (dated by TCRdb to 2018 to 2020). Context from the whole study: Samples from collaborators originated in the United States, Italy and Spain and spanned both the acute and convalescent phases of COVID-19. The repertoires were released in a freely available public database meant as a resource for research on the immune response to SARS-CoV-2. The material from the prospective study consisted of cDNA or gDNA derived from T cells, B-cell-depleted T cells, or PBMCs. Samples were obtained from the ongoing ImmuneRACE study (first 160 participants) and from roughly 1,300 subjects provided by 6 global collaborators. Nearly every sample came with metadata listing a de-identified subject ID, COVID-19 status, age in years and sex. The dataset comprised deeply sampled blood TCRbeta repertoires from subjects exposed to, actively infected with, or recovered from COVID-19. Where available, HLA class I and class II types were obtained from metadata supplied by the sample provider rather than from assay-based typing.

This clone was picked up one time. It has no known antigen specificity. Per-nucleotide qualities are absent, and no much larger clonotype sits a single base away. Each collaborating institution followed its own protocols to collect whole blood in K2EDTA tubes. For TCRbeta analysis, collaborators shipped samples as frozen whole blood, isolated PBMCs, or DNA extracted from either of those sample types. TCRbeta CDR3 regions were amplified from genomic DNA using the immunoSEQ Assay, a bias-controlled multiplex PCR. In the original analysis: Nucleated cell counts per sample were estimated from amplification of reference gene primers within the assay. Sequence reads were collapsed and filtered to measure the absolute abundance of every unique TCRbeta CDR3 rearrangement. For each sample, productive Simpson clonality was calculated by taking the square root of Simpson's diversity index across productive rearrangements. TCRdb obtained this table from immuneACCESS and retained in-frame rearrangements with V and J assigned. These tables miss some clones; where compared with another copy, unresolved V genes account for less than half of the shortfall, and the remainder is unexplained. The DNA was the basis for D and trimming; V, J and clone size are from that table. The sample profile shows roughly 71,000 clones; approximately 85% of them were found once. Of the sample, 20% to 25% falls within the top ten clones.

Overall study outcomes, separate from this receptor: How much clinical and demographic metadata was included differed by source and by participant, and the metadata was provided uncurated.

Trimming leaves V shorter by 4 bases and J shorter by 7 bases, with the junction holding 11 bases beyond the gene matches. There are 16 amino acids in the CDR3, from cysteine to phenylalanine inclusive. This entry keeps only the CDR3 DNA: 48 bases, framed from base 1. For CDR1 and CDR2, the germline V gene lists SGDLS and YYNGEE. Sequenced sample: peripheral blood. Recombination linked TRBV9 to TRBJ1-6, with TRBD1 matching 7 junction bases. The source is a man aged 50 to 60 with acute or convalescent COVID-19. This receptor carries the CDR3 CASSPRQGMGNSPLHF. DNA sequence: TGTGCCAGCAGCCCGCGACAGGGCATGGGGAATTCACCCCTCCACTTT.